These 8 T cell receptor beta chains originate from one sample sequenced in a study of blood T cell repertoires in COVID-19. Repertoires were generated with immunoSEQ multiplex PCR, while TCRdb's copy carries only in-frame clones and drops some. The top ten hold about a tenth of the sample, which has roughly 370,000 clones, around nine tenths seen once. Source material: PBMCs or T cells enriched from blood (not recorded which). These receptors came from a woman in her fifties or sixties who had recovered from COVID-19.

J is TRBJ2-5 and V is TRBV5-5, with a weak D call TRBD1 (6 bases). Germline V CDR1 and CDR2: SGHKS, YYEKEE (reference sequence). V lost 7 bases to trimming and J lost 4 bases, with 14 bases between them. This CDR3 is built from 13 residues. CDR3 nucleotide sequence: TGTGCCAGCGGGGGCCAGGTTGGAGAGACCCAGTACTTC. This encodes CASGGQVGETQYF.

V gene TRBV21-1 combines with J gene TRBJ2-7; the listed D gene, TRBD1, was not tested against the DNA. TRBV21-1 is termed a pseudogene. This CDR3 comprises 13 residues. The CDR3: CASSTDRVYEQYF. The CDR3 bases are TGTGCCAGCAGCACGGACAGGGTATACGAGCAGTACTTC.

The chain has TRBV2 and TRBJ1-4; 9 bases map to TRBD1. Trimming removed 6 bases from V and 1 base from J; junction bases left unmatched: 6. Germline CDR1 and CDR2: SNHLY and FYNNEI. The CDR3 loop spans 16 amino acids. The CDR3 DNA is TGTGCCAGCAGAGGGCCGGGACAGGGAACTAATGAAAAACTGTTTTTT. Translating it yields CASRGPGQGTNEKLFF.

The chain joins TRBV9 to TRBJ1-4; 9 nucleotides match TRBD1. Germline CDR1 reads SGDLS; CDR2 reads YYNGEE. V shed 0 bases, J shed 7 bases, and the junction held 4 bases outside the gene matches. The CDR3 contains 15 residues. This chain's CDR3 is CASSVGGTGSEKLFF. DNA of the CDR3: TGTGCCAGCAGCGTAGGGGGGACAGGGAGTGAAAAACTGTTTTTT. The variable domain in full, completed from reference TRBV9 and TRBJ1-4, reads DSGVTQTPKHLITATGQRVTLRCSPRSGDLSVYWYQQSLDQGLQFLIQYYNGEERAKGNILERFSAQQFPDLHSELNLSSLELGDSALYFCASSVGGTGSEKLFFGSGTQLSVL.

This chain joins TRBV29-1 and TRBJ2-7, with 8 bases fitting TRBD1. Germline assignment: CDR1 SQVTM and CDR2 ANQGSEA. There are 13 residues in the CDR3. Trimming cost V 7 bases and J 0 bases; bases outside gene matches: 5. CDR3 sequence: CSARRGLSYEQYF. CDR3 sequence (DNA): TGCAGCGCCCGCAGGGGGCTCTCCTACGAGCAGTACTTC.

The chain is built from TRBV5-6 and TRBJ2-3; D not resolved. Germline V gene lookup returns CDR1 SGHDT and CDR2 YYEEEE. V dropped 1 base and J dropped 6 bases, with 9 bases sitting between them. The CDR3 loop spans 13 amino acids. CDR3 nucleotides: TGTGCCAGCAGCTTGTCTAGTTCGGATACGCAGTATTTT. It yields the protein CASSLSSSDTQYF.

The chain combines TRBV4-3 with TRBJ1-2; D ambiguous. Germline V lookup: CDR1 LGHNA, CDR2 YSLEER. Trimming took off 0 bases at V and 4 bases at J, with 6 bases between the two ends. This CDR3 spans 13 amino acids. The DNA for the CDR3 is TGCGCCAGCAGCCAAGATACGAGCTATGGCTACACCTTC. Translating it yields CASSQDTSYGYTF.

This rearrangement joins TRBV27 to TRBJ1-2, with D unresolved. Germline V gene data show CDR1 as MNHEY and CDR2 as SMNVEV (reference sequence). The CDR3 contains 15 residues. Trimming took 4 bases from V and 4 from J, leaving 16 bases between them. DNA of the CDR3: TGTGCCAGCAGTTCCGAATACTCTTTTGGCTATGGCTACACCTTC. Its translation: CASSSEYSFGYGYTF.